Shown below are 8 T cell receptor beta chains from a single sample sequenced in a study of Graves' ophthalmopathy and Graves' hyperthyroidism. Amplified material comprised TCR beta CDR3 regions derived from RNA transcripts. The workflow started with a first-round RT-PCR run with HTBI primers and then moved on to a second-round multiplex PCR. TCRdb analysed the multiplex PCR reads with MiXCR anew, one entry per CDR3 protein. The repertoire has about 210,000 distinct CDR3 sequences, under 30% of them found once; the top ten carry approximately 9.6%. Sequencing was done on a sample of peripheral blood. The origin of the receptors is a man aged 45-60 years with Graves' ophthalmopathy.

This clonotype came up many times. The rearrangement uses TRBV28 and TRBJ1-5; no clear D. The germline gives CDR1 MDHEN, CDR2 SYDVKM. Trimming shortened V by 5 bases and J by 4 bases, and 12 bases separated the two germline ends. The CDR3 sequence is 14 residues long. The CDR3 nucleotides are TGTGCCAGCAGTGTCGTGGCCGAAAATCAGCCCCAGCATTTT. This gives the protein CASSVVAENQPQHF.

Ten or more counts support this clonotype. The chain combines TRBV7-9 with TRBJ2-5, with 7 bases fitting TRBD1. CDR1 and CDR2 (germline): SEHNR, FQNEAQ (reference sequence). The V and J ends lost 7 bases and 4 bases, in that order; junction bases with no gene match: 6. This CDR3 is built from 13 residues. In nucleotides, the CDR3 is TGTGCCAGCATCTCGACAGGGCGAGAGACCCAGTACTTC. Amino acid sequence: CASISTGRETQYF.

This clonotype was counted many times. This chain joins TRBV6-5 and TRBJ2-7; 8 bases map to TRBD1. Germline V CDR1 and CDR2: MNHEY, SVGAGI. CDR3 length: 15 residues. V was clipped by 0 bases and J by 5 bases; unmatched bases: 6. Here the CDR3 DNA reads TGTGCCAGCAGTTACTCGCCGGGACAGGCCAACGAGCAGTACTTC. Translated, it gives CASSYSPGQANEQYF.

In this sample, this clonotype turned up many times. V usage is TRBV6-5 and J usage is TRBJ2-2; the match to TRBD1 covers 9 bases. Germline loops: CDR1 MNHEY, CDR2 SVGAGI. The V gene end was trimmed by 0 bases and the J gene end by 13 bases; junction bases not matched to a gene: 3. The CDR3 length is 13 residues. CDR3 residues: CASSYSTGGGLFF. The DNA of the CDR3 is TGTGCCAGCAGTTACTCAACAGGGGGCGGGCTGTTTTTT.

This clonotype was seen repeatedly, ten times or more. The rearrangement joins TRBV7-8 to TRBJ2-5, with D unresolved. This CDR3 region has 13 residues. CDR1 is SGHVS, CDR2 FQNEAQ, per germline. V shed 3 bases and J shed 2 bases, with 7 bases lying between them. CDR3 loop: CASSFRAQETQYF. The DNA of the CDR3 is TGTGCCAGCAGCTTTCGGGCTCAAGAGACCCAGTACTTC.

The chain has TRBV19 and TRBJ1-5; D gene unclear. CDR1 LNHDA and CDR2 SQIVND come from the germline V gene (reference sequence). Trimming took 1 base from V and 1 from J, leaving 8 bases between them. The CDR3 length is 15 residues. Here the CDR3 reads CASSIGGGSNQPQHF. CDR3 nucleotides: TGTGCCAGTAGTATAGGGGGAGGCAGCAATCAGCCCCAGCATTTT.

The V and J genes are TRBV28 and TRBJ1-1; D may be TRBD1 (6 bases). V was cut by 10 bases and J by 3 bases, with 15 bases left in between. From germline, CDR1 is MDHEN and CDR2 SYDVKM. The CDR3 covers 13 residues. The CDR3 bases are TGTGCCACCACCGGGACAACAGACACTGAAGCTTTCTTT. It translates to CATTGTTDTEAFF.

This clonotype was counted many times. The chain uses TRBV3-1 and TRBJ2-7; D gene unclear. The CDR3 runs 15 residues. Germline V gene lookup returns CDR1 LGHDT and CDR2 YNNKEL (reference sequence). The V end lost 0 bases, the J end lost 4 bases, and 13 bases lay between the germline ends. The CDR3 spells CASSQELGMVYEQYF. CDR3 DNA: TGTGCCAGCAGCCAAGAACTGGGGATGGTATACGAGCAGTACTTC.